This TCR beta chain was profiled in a study of T cells in Graves' hyperthyroidism and ophthalmopathy. This clonotype was counted many times. Germline V lookup: CDR1 LGHDT, CDR2 YNNKEL (reference sequence). Trimming left V 4 bases short and J 7 bases short, with 17 bases between. This CDR3 is built from 14 residues. Template material for amplifying TCR beta CDR3 regions consisted of RNA transcripts. HTBI primers were the set used in a first-round RT-PCR of the TCR CDR3. One entry per CDR3 protein, called by TCRdb with MiXCR from the multiplex PCR reads. The sample has 640,000 or so distinct CDR3 sequences; around 14% are singletons.

The specimen sequenced was blood. The receptor was isolated from a woman younger than 30 with Graves' ophthalmopathy. The chain has TRBV3-1 and TRBJ2-7; TRBD2 is a possible D gene (5 bases). As DNA, the CDR3 is TGTGCCAGCAGCCTCTTGGACTTCCAAAAAGAGCAGTACTTC. Its translation: CASSLLDFQKEQYF.